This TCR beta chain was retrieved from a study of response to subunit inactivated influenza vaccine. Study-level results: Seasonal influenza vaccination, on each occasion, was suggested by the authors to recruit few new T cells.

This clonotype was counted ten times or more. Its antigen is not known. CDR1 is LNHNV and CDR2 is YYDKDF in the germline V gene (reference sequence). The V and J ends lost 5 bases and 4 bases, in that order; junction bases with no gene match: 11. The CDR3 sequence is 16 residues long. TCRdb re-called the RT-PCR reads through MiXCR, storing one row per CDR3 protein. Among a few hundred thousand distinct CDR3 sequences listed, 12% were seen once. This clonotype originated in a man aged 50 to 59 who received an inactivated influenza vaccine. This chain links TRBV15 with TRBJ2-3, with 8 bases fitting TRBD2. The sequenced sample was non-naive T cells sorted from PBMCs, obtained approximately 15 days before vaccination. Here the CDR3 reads CATSSQRGSGADTQYF. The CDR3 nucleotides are TGTGCCACCAGCTCTCAGCGGGGGTCTGGTGCAGATACGCAGTATTTT.